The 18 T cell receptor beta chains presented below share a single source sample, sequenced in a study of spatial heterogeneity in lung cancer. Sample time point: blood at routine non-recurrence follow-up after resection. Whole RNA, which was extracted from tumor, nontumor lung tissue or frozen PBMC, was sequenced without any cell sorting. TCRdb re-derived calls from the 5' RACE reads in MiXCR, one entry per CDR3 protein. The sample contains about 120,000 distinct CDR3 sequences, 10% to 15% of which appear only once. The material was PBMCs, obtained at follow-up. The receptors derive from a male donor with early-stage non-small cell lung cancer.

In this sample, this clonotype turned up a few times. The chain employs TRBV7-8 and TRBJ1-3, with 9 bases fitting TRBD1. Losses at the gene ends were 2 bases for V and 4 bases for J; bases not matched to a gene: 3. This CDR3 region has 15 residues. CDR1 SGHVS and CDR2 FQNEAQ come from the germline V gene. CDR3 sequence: CASSLTGGAGNTIYF. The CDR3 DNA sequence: TGTGCCAGCAGCTTAACAGGGGGCGCAGGAAACACCATATATTTT. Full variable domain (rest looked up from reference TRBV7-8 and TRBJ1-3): GAGVSQSPRYKVAKRGQDVALRCDPISGHVSLFWYQQALGQGPEFLTYFQNEAQLDKSGLPSDRFFAERPEGSVSTLKIQRTQQEDSAVYLCASSLTGGAGNTIYFGEGSWLTVV.

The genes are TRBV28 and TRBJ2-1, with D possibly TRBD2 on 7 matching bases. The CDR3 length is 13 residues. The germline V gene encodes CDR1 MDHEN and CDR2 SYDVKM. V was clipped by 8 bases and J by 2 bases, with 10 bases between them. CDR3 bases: TGTGCCAGCGGGCGGGGGCCCTACAATGAGCAGTTCTTC. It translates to CASGRGPYNEQFF. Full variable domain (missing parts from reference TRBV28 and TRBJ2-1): DVKVTQSSRYLVKRTGEKVFLECVQDMDHENMFWYRQDPGLGLRLIYFSYDVKMKEKGDIPEGYSVSREKKERFSLILESASTNQTSMYLCASGRGPYNEQFFGPGTRLTVL.

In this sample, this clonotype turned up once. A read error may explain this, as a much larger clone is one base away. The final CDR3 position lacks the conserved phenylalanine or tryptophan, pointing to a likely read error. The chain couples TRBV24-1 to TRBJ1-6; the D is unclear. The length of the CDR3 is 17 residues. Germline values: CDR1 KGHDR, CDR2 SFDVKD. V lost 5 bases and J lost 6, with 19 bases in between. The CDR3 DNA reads TGTGCCACCAGTGCCCCTCGAGGCGGTCCGGGTAATTCACCCCTCCACCTT. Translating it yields CATSAPRGGPGNSPLHL.

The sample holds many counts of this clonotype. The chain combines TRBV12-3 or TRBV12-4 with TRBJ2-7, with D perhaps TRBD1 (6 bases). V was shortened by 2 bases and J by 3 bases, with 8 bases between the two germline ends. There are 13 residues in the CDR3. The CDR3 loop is CASSLHRVYEQYF. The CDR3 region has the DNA TGTGCCAGCAGTTTACACAGGGTCTACGAGCAGTACTTC.

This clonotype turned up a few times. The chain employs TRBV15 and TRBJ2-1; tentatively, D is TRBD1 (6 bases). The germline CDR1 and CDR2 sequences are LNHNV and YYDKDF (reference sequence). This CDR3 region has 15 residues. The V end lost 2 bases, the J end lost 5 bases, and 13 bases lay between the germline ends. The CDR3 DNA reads TGTGCCACCAGCAGATTCGGACAGCCTGACAATGAGCAGTTCTTC. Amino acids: CATSRFGQPDNEQFF.

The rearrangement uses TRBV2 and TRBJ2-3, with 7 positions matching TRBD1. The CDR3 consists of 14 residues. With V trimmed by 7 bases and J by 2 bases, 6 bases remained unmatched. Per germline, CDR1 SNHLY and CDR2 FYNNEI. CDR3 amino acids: CASKLDRATDTQYF. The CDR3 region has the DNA TGTGCCAGCAAACTCGACAGGGCCACAGATACGCAGTATTTT.

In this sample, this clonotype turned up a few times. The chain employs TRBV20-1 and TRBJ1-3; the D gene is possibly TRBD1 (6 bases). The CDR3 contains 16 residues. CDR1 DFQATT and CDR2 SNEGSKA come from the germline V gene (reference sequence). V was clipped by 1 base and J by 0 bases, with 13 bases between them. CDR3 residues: CSARVPGQFSGNTIYF. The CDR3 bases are TGCAGTGCTAGAGTTCCCGGACAGTTCTCTGGAAACACCATATATTTT.

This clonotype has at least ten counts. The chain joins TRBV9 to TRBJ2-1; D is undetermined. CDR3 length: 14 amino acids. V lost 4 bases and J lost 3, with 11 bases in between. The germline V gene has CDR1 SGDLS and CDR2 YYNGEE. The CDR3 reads CASSLQDNYNEQFF. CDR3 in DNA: TGTGCCAGCAGCCTCCAAGACAACTACAATGAGCAGTTCTTC. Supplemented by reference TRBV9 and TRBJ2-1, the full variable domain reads DSGVTQTPKHLITATGQRVTLRCSPRSGDLSVYWYQQSLDQGLQFLIQYYNGEERAKGNILERFSAQQFPDLHSELNLSSLELGDSALYFCASSLQDNYNEQFFGPGTRLTVL.

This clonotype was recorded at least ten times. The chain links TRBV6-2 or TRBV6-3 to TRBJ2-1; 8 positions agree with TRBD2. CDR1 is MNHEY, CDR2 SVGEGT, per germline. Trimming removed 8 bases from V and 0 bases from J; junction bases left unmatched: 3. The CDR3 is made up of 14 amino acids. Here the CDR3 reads CASESGSSYNEQFF. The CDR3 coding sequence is TGTGCCAGCGAAAGCGGGAGCTCCTACAATGAGCAGTTCTTC.

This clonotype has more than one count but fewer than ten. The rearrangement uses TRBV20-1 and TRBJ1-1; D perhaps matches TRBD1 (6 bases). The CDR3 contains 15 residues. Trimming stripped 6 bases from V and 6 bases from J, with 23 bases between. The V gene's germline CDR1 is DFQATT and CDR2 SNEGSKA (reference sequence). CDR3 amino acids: CSAIPLGRDMAEAFF. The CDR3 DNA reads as TGCAGTGCCATCCCCTTAGGGAGGGACATGGCTGAAGCTTTCTTT.

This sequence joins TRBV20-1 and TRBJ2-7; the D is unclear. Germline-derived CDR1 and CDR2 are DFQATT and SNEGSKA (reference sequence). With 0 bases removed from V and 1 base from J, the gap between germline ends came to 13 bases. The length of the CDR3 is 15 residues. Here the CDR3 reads CSAREIGSGSYEQYF. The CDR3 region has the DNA TGCAGTGCTAGAGAGATAGGCTCTGGGTCCTACGAGCAGTACTTC.

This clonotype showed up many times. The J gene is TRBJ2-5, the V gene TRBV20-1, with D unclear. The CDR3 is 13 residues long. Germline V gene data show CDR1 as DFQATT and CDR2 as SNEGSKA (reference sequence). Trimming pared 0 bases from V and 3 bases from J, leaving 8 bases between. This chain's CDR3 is CSARDARKETQYF. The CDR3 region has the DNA TGCAGTGCTAGAGATGCCAGGAAAGAGACCCAGTACTTC.

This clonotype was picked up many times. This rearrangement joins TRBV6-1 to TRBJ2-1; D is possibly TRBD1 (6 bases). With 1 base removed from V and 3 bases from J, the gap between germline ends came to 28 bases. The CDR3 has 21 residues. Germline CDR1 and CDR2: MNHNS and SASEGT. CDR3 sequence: CASSEGTPGQTQRSYYNEQFF. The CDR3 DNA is TGTGCCAGCAGTGAAGGAACCCCCGGACAGACCCAAAGGTCTTACTACAATGAGCAGTTCTTC.

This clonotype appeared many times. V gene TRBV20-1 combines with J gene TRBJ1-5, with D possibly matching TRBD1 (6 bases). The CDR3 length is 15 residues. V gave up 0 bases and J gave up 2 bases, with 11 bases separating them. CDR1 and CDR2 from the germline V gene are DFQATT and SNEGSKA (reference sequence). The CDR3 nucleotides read TGCAGTGCTAGAGATCCCAGGGGTGGCAATCAGCCCCAGCATTTT. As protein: CSARDPRGGNQPQHF.

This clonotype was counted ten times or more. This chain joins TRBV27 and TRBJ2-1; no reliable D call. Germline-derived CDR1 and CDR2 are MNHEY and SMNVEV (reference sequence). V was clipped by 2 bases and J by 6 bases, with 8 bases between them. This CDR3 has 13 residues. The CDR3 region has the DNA TGTGCCAGCAGTTTAGGACGGACCAATGAGCAGTTCTTC. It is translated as CASSLGRTNEQFF.

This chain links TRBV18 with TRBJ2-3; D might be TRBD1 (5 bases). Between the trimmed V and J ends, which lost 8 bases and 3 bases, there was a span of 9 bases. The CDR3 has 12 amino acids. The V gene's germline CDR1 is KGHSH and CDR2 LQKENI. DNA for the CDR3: TGTGCCAGCGGGGCCCAAACAGATACGCAGTATTTT. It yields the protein CASGAQTDTQYF.

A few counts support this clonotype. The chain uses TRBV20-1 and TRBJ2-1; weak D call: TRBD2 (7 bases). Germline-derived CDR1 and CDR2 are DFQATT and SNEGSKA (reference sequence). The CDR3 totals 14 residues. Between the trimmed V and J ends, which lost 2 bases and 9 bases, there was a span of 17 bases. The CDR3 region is CSARTRGAGGEQFF. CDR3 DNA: TGCAGTGCTAGAACTCGGGGGGCGGGCGGTGAGCAGTTCTTC.

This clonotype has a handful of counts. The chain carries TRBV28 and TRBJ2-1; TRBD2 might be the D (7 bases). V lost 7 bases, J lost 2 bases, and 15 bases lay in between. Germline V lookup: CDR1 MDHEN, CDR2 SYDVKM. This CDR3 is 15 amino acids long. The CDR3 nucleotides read TGTGCCAGCACCGCGGAAGGGGGGGCCTACAATGAGCAGTTCTTC. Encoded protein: CASTAEGGAYNEQFF.